This T cell receptor beta chain is drawn from a study of T cells expressing NK-cell markers (dated by TCRdb to the early 2020s). With regard to the full study: TCR beta-chain repertoires were profiled in sorted CD3+CD56+NKG2C+, CD3+CD56+NKG2C- and CD3+CD56-NKG2C+ T-cell subsets from about 8 donors. Among the eight sequenced donors, only one was HCMV-seronegative, while the other seven were HCMV-seropositive. The libraries were sequenced on Illumina HiSeq 2000/2500, MiSeq or NextSeq, producing 2 x 150 bp reads. The eight sequenced donors were randomly selected healthy volunteers, three men and five women. Here is what the overall study found, with its caveats: Those dominant clonotypes were again the most abundant among CD3+CD56-NKG2C+ cells in a handful of donors, at 28.3-60.1%. For more than 5 donors, the dominant CD3+CD56+NKG2C+ clonotypes were among the top 10 CD8+ clonotypes and accounted for 1.0-7.0% of CD8+ T cells. It remained unclear whether the expanded NKG2C-expressing T cell clones were specific for HCMV antigens.

HCMV-specific IgG was detected in serum with a commercial ELISA kit to determine HCMV serostatus. Peripheral blood mononuclear cells were isolated from blood by Ficoll density gradient centrifugation. Concerning this clonotype itself: Its antigen is unknown.

CDR1 and CDR2 are read off the germline V gene (reference sequence) as SEHNR and FQNEAQ. The CDR3 goes from the cysteine to the phenylalanine over 14 residues. DNA is not on record. For sequencing, an Illumina HiSeq 2000 was employed. TCR beta cDNA libraries were made by 5'RACE template switching that added a universal primer site and unique molecular identifiers. Synthesis of cDNA was primed from the TCR beta constant segment and was followed by two consecutive PCR amplification steps. Regarding the original processing steps: MIGEC handled demultiplexing of the reads and grouping by UMI, while MiTCR was used to assemble and quantify clonotypes. To exclude erroneous sequences, any TCR cDNA sequence not supported by at least two reads was discarded. The tcR package was used for downstream repertoire analysis, with clonotypes matched between fractions based on CDR3 nucleotide sequence plus V segment. Antigen specificity was annotated against VDJdb with VDJmatch, allowing one amino acid substitution in CDR3. TCRdb reprocessed the reads, reporting each CDR3 protein sequence once and no DNA. In this record, the V and J calls reflect TCRdb's handling and not the investigators' own analysis. The sample's table lists a count of some 110,000 distinct CDR3 sequences. Less than 20% of the sample lies in the top ten.

The chain links TRBV7-9 with TRBJ2-2; the TCRdb call, TRBD2, lacks DNA for checking. This TCR derives from a woman aged 18 to 75 in good health. The source material was blood T cells: a sorted CD56 or NKG2C T cell subset, CD4+ or CD8+ T cells, or bulk PBMC T cells (not recorded which). The CDR3 protein sequence reads: CASSSTTSSGELFF. With the portions outside the CDR3 filled from the reference TRBV7-9 and TRBJ2-2 genes, the complete variable region becomes DTGVSQNPRHKITKRGQNVTFRCDPISEHNRLYWYRQTLGQGPEFLTYFQNEAQLEKSRLLSDRFSAERPKGSFSTLEIQRTEQGDSAMYLCASSSTTSSGELFFGEGSRLTVL.